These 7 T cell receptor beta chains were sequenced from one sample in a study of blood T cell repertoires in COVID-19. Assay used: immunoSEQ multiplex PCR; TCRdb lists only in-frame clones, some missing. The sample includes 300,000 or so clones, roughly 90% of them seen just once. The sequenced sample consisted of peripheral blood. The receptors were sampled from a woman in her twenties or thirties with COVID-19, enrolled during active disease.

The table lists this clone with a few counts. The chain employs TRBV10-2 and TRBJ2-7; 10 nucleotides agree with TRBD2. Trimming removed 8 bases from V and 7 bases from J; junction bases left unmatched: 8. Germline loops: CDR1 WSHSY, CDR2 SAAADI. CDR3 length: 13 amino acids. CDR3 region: CASQLAGPGEQYF. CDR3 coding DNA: TGCGCCAGCCAACTAGCGGGGCCGGGGGAGCAGTACTTC.

CDR3 coding DNA: TGTGCCAGCAGCTTAGGGGACAGGGAGGTAGATACGCAGTATTTT. Translated: CASSLGDREVDTQYF. J is TRBJ2-3 and V is TRBV5-4; the match to TRBD1 covers 9 bases. Germline V gene sequence: CDR1 SGHNT, CDR2 YYREEE (reference sequence). CDR3 length: 15 amino acids. Unmatched junction bases numbered 6, after V lost 2 bases and J lost 5 bases.

CDR3 region: CASSSESGGHNEQFF. The CDR3 DNA sequence: TGTGCCAGCAGCTCCGAAAGCGGGGGACACAATGAGCAGTTCTTC. This rearrangement joins TRBV7-6 to TRBJ2-1; TRBD2 matches at 8 bases. J was trimmed by 5 bases and V by 4 bases; bases with no gene match: 7. CDR1 is SGHVS and CDR2 is FNYEAQ in the germline V gene. This CDR3 has 15 amino acids.

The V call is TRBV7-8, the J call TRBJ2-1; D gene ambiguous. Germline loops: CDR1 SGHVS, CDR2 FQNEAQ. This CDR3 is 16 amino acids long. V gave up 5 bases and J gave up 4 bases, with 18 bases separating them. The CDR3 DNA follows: TGTGCCAGCAGCACACCCCGGTCCCGAGGATACAATGAGCAGTTCTTC. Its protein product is CASSTPRSRGYNEQFF.

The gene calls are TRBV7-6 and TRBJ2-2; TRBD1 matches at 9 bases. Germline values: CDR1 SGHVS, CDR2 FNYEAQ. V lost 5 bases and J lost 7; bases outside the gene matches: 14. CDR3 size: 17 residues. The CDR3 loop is CASSPWSGTGTFGELFF. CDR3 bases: TGTGCCAGCAGCCCATGGTCCGGGACAGGGACATTCGGGGAGCTGTTTTTT. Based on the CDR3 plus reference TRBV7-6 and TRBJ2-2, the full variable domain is GAGVSQSPRYKVTKRGQDVALRCDPISGHVSLYWYRQALGQGPEFLTYFNYEAQQDKSGLPNDRFSAERPEGSISTLTIQRTEQRDSAMYRCASSPWSGTGTFGELFFGEGSRLTVL.

The CDR3 loop reads CASSQGQFSGNTIYF. The CDR3 DNA reads as TGTGCCAGCAGCCAGGGACAGTTCTCTGGAAACACCATATATTTT. The chain uses TRBV3-1 (or the pseudogene TRBV3-2) and TRBJ1-3; 7 bases agree with TRBD1. The junction had 2 bases not matched to a gene; V was cut back by 3 bases and J by 0 bases. Germline lookup yields CDR1 LGHDT and CDR2 YNNKEL (reference sequence). This CDR3 region has 15 residues.

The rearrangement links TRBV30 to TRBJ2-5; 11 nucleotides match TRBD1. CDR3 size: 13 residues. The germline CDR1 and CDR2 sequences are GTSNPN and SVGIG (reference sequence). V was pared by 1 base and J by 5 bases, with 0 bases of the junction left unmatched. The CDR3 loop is CAWSGTGGETQYF. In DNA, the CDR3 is TGTGCCTGGAGTGGGACAGGGGGCGAGACCCAGTACTTC.